Each of the 6 T cell receptor beta chains below was sequenced from the same sample in a study of blood T cell repertoires in COVID-19 (dated by TCRdb to the early 2020s). Preparation of the library involved the immunoSEQ multiplex PCR assay. In TCRdb, the immuneACCESS table is reduced to in-frame sequences with V and J assigned. These tables do not hold every clone; where another copy was compared, an unresolved V gene accounts for under half, and the others remain unexplained. This sample has about 250,000 clones in its table, and over 75% of those were observed once. The ten largest clones take up 9.1% of the sample. The source material was PBMCs or T cells enriched from blood (not recorded which). Receptors originate from a woman aged 45-59 years with acute COVID-19.

The V gene is TRBV9, the J gene TRBJ2-7, with TRBD2 identical over 8 bases. From germline, CDR1 is SGDLS and CDR2 YYNGEE. J gave up 1 base and V 3 bases, and 9 bases lay outside the gene matches. This CDR3 is 16 amino acids long. The CDR3 DNA reads TGTGCCAGCAGCGGGAGCGGGGGTTCATTTTCCTACGAGCAGTACTTC. This sequence encodes CASSGSGGSFSYEQYF.

The rearrangement links TRBV2 to TRBJ1-2, with 8 bases aligning to TRBD1. The CDR3 is 18 residues long. V trimming: 6 bases; J trimming: 8 bases; junction bases outside the gene matches: 23. The germline V gene has CDR1 SNHLY and CDR2 FYNNEI. CDR3 loop: CASRARQGLVVVTGGYTF. Here the CDR3 DNA reads TGTGCCAGCAGGGCCAGACAGGGGTTGGTTGTCGTCACGGGGGGCTACACCTTC.

This chain links TRBV9 with TRBJ1-5; D not certain. Trimming removed 4 bases at V and 3 bases at J, with 14 bases between. The CDR3 has 15 amino acids. From germline, CDR1 is SGDLS and CDR2 YYNGEE. The CDR3 region has the DNA TGTGCCAGCAGCTCCGGGATCAATGCCAATCAGCCCCAGCATTTT. This translates into CASSSGINANQPQHF.

This chain joins TRBV3-1 (or the pseudogene TRBV3-2) and TRBJ2-7, with 9 bases that match TRBD1. There are 15 residues in the CDR3. Trimming cost V 2 bases and J 1 base; bases outside gene matches: 3. Germline-derived CDR1 and CDR2 are LGHDT and YNNKEL (reference sequence). The CDR3 loop reads CASSQRDRASYEQYF. The CDR3 DNA is TGTGCCAGCAGCCAAAGGGACAGGGCTTCCTACGAGCAGTACTTC.

In nucleotides, the CDR3 is TGTGCCAGCAGCTTTGCGGGGGAAAGCTTGCAGCACTCGCAGTATTTT. Amino acids: CASSFAGESLQHSQYF. The V and J genes are TRBV11-1 and TRBJ2-3, with 7 bases fitting TRBD2. V shed 3 bases and J 10 bases; nucleotides not matched to a gene: 16. Germline V lookup: CDR1 SGHAT, CDR2 FQDESV (reference sequence). This CDR3 is 16 amino acids long. Together with reference TRBV11-1 and TRBJ2-3, the CDR3 gives the full variable domain: EAEVAQSPRYKITEKSQAVAFWCDPISGHATLYWYRQILGQGPELLVQFQDESVVDDSQLPKDRFSAERLKGVDSTLKIQPAELGDSAMYLCASSFAGESLQHSQYFGPGTRLTVL.

This chain uses TRBV3-1 (or the pseudogene TRBV3-2) with TRBJ2-7; 7 bases are a match to TRBD1. CDR3 length: 15 residues. Per the germline V gene, CDR1 is LGHDT and CDR2 is YNNKEL (reference sequence). The trim removed 1 base at V and 4 bases at J, leaving 7 bases unmatched. For the CDR3, the DNA is TGTGCCAGCAGCCAAGCCGGGACAGAAAGATACGAGCAGTACTTC. It is translated as CASSQAGTERYEQYF.